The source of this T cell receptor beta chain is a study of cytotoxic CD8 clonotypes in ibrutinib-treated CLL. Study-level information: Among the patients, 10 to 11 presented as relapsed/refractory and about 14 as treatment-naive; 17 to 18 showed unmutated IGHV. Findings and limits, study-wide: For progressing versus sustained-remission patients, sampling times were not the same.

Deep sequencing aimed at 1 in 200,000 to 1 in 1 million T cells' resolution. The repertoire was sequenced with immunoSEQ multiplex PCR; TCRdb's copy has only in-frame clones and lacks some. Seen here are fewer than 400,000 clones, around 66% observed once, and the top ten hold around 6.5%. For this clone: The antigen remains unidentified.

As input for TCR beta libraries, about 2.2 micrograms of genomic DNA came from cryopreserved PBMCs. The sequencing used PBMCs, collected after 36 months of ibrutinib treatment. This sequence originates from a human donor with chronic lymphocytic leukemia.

CDR3 DNA sequence: TGCAGCGTTGTAACGGAGGGACTTGGAGGATATCGGGATAACTATGGCTACACCTTC. Protein sequence: CSVVTEGLGGYRDNYGYTF. The rearrangement joins TRBV29-1 to TRBJ1-2, with D perhaps TRBD1 (5 bases). V lost 4 bases and J 1 base, leaving 28 bases between the germline ends. The length of the CDR3 is 19 residues. The germline gives CDR1 SQVTM, CDR2 ANQGSEA.